This T cell receptor (beta chain) originates from a study of T cells in Graves' hyperthyroidism and ophthalmopathy. TCR beta CDR3 region amplification was performed from RNA transcripts. Carried out on the TCR CDR3, a first-round RT-PCR used the HTBI primer set. TCRdb redid the calling of the multiplex PCR reads with MiXCR, one entry per CDR3 protein. The sample lists more than 550,000 distinct CDR3 sequences; about 45% were seen once. In making diagnoses, clinical symptoms, serum thyroxine and TRAb, thyroid ultrasound and orbital computed tomography were all used. V lost 6 bases and J lost 3; bases outside the gene matches: 9. Germline V gene lookup returns CDR1 SGHTA and CDR2 FQGNSA. The CDR3 runs to 16 residues.

The receptor was derived from an adult man with Graves' disease, either hyperthyroidism or ophthalmopathy (not recorded which). The sequenced sample was peripheral blood or thyroid tissue (not recorded which). The chain combines TRBV7-2 with TRBJ2-7, with 12 bases aligning to TRBD1. The CDR3 region has the DNA TGTGCCAGCAGTCCGGGACAGGGGGCAAACGACTACGAGCAGTACTTC. Residues: CASSPGQGANDYEQYF.